This TCR beta chain was found in a study of T cell repertoires in cytomegalovirus infection. TCRdb re-analysed the reads in MiXCR, keeping a single row per CDR3 protein. The sample shows just under 500,000 distinct CDR3 sequences, around 30% of them seen only once. Notes on this clonotype: The antigen remains unidentified.

The clonotype was recovered from a human donor in good health (CMV status not recorded). Some clones in this sample may be carry-over from other donors' samples. The sequenced sample was cultured PBMCs, obtained from culture after CMV antigen stimulation.

CDR3 nucleotides: TGTGCCAGTAGTGGACAAACCGGGGAGCTGTTTTTT. It encodes CASSGQTGELFF. The gene calls are TRBV19 and TRBJ2-2; TRBD1 might be the D (5 bases). The germline V gene has CDR1 LNHDA and CDR2 SQIVND (reference sequence). With 5 bases removed from V and 5 bases from J, the gap between germline ends came to 6 bases. The CDR3 has 12 residues.